This TCR beta chain derives from a study of cytomegalovirus exposure and HLA in healthy donors. Study conclusions and caveats: HLA alleles showed associations with approximately 15,000 TCR beta sequences in a later analysis, at a 0.05 false discovery rate. As a later analysis revealed, most CMV-associated TCR beta chains appeared HLA-restricted.

With regard to this clone: Its specificity is unknown.

Primers: 60 Vbeta forward and 13 Jbeta reverse. Profiling relied on immunoSEQ multiplex PCR, and the TCRdb table lists in-frame clones only, not all of them. This sample has 170,000 or so clones, with 65% to 90% found just once. The V and J ends lost 8 bases and 4 bases, in that order; junction bases with no gene match: 8. CDR3 length: 15 amino acids. Germline assignment: CDR1 SEHNR and CDR2 FQNEAQ (reference sequence). This sequence was found in a middle-aged man in good health and CMV-seropositive. This chain links TRBV7-9 with TRBJ2-2; 9 nucleotides agree with TRBD1. Sequencing was done on a sample of PBMCs. CDR3 bases: TGTGCCAGCGACCCCGGGACAGGGCGCACCGGGGAGCTGTTTTTT. Protein sequence: CASDPGTGRTGELFF.